The 28 T cell receptor beta chains reported below all come from one sample, sequenced in a study of cytomegalovirus exposure and HLA in healthy donors (dated by TCRdb to the late 2010s). Library generation was performed with the immunoSEQ multiplex PCR assay. A mixture of 60 forward primers for TCR Vbeta segments and 13 reverse primers for TCR Jbeta segments was used in the multiplex PCR. The immuneACCESS repertoire file appears here via TCRdb, limited to in-frame rearrangements. These files lack a portion of the clones; in checked studies, under half of the deficit traces to unresolved V genes, and the cause of the others is not known. The sample yields 150,000 to 200,000 clones; around 84% were counted once. Around 3.7% of the sample rests with the top ten. The sequencing sample was made of PBMCs. All receptors derive from a man aged 35 to 55 in good health and CMV-seropositive.

The chain uses TRBV7-9 and TRBJ2-2, with D possibly matching TRBD2 (6 bases). Trimming took 3 bases from V and 8 from J, leaving 16 bases between them. This CDR3 has 15 residues. Germline values: CDR1 SEHNR, CDR2 FQNEAQ (reference sequence). The CDR3 is CASSFADGGMGELFF. CDR3 sequence (DNA): TGTGCCAGCAGCTTCGCCGACGGAGGGATGGGGGAGCTGTTTTTT.

V usage is TRBV28 and J usage is TRBJ1-2, with a possible D match to TRBD1 (5 bases). CDR1 is MDHEN and CDR2 is SYDVKM in the germline V gene. The germline V and J ends were trimmed by 2 bases and 5 bases, with 15 bases remaining between them. The CDR3 totals 15 residues. The CDR3 DNA reads as TGTGCCAGCAGTTTAGGGAGGGGTATTCTTTATGGCTACACCTTC. Protein product: CASSLGRGILYGYTF.

The chain has TRBV18 and TRBJ2-5; 10 bases line up with TRBD1. J gave up 2 bases and V 4 bases, and 10 bases lay outside the gene matches. Germline V lookup: CDR1 KGHSH, CDR2 LQKENI. The CDR3 spans 17 residues. The CDR3 reads CASSLLTGGARQETQYF. For the CDR3, the DNA is TGTGCCAGCTCACTACTGACAGGGGGCGCGAGGCAAGAGACCCAGTACTTC.

The genes are TRBV7-9 and TRBJ1-1, with D unclear. The V gene's germline CDR1 is SEHNR and CDR2 FQNEAQ (reference sequence). CDR3 size: 13 residues. V lost 1 base and J lost 3, with 6 bases in between. Here the CDR3 DNA reads TGTGCCAGCAGCTTAGACAGCTACACTGAAGCTTTCTTT. This sequence encodes CASSLDSYTEAFF.

The V and J genes are TRBV5-1 and TRBJ2-1; 9 bases match TRBD2. The V segment lost 0 bases and the J segment 2 bases; nucleotides outside the gene matches: 6. Germline V CDR1 and CDR2: SGHRS, YFSETQ. The CDR3 is 17 residues long. This CDR3 reads CASSLGVAGGAYNEQFF. For the CDR3, the DNA is TGCGCCAGCAGCTTGGGGGTGGCGGGAGGGGCCTACAATGAGCAGTTCTTC.

The chain links TRBV4-2 to TRBJ2-3; a possible D gene is TRBD1 (7 bases). The CDR3 runs to 15 residues. V lost 6 bases, J lost 2 bases, and 15 bases lay in between. Per the germline V gene, CDR1 is LGHNA and CDR2 is YNFKEQ. This CDR3 reads CASSAGQPYTDTQYF. CDR3 DNA sequence: TGTGCCAGCAGTGCGGGACAGCCCTACACAGATACGCAGTATTTT.

As regards this clone: One end of the junction fails to match germline, which may point to a read error. This chain links TRBV6-6 with TRBJ2-7; maybe TRBD1 (5 bases). The germline V gene encodes CDR1 MNHNY and CDR2 SVGAGI (reference sequence). This CDR3 contains 11 residues. In nucleotides, the CDR3 is TGTGCCAGCACCTATAAGGGGTACGAATGGTTC. Translated, it gives CASTYKGYEWF.

The rearrangement uses TRBV7-2 and TRBJ1-3; D is possibly TRBD1 (5 bases). The CDR3 contains 15 residues. V was clipped by 5 bases and J by 0 bases, with 11 bases between them. Germline V gives CDR1 SGHTA, CDR2 FQGNSA. CDR3 sequence reads: CASSPGGSSGNTIYF. CDR3 DNA: TGTGCCAGCAGCCCCGGGGGATCCTCTGGAAACACCATATATTTT.

The CDR3 DNA sequence: TGCGCCAGCAGTGATGGGCAGGGATACAATGAGCAGTTCTTC. It specifies CASSDGQGYNEQFF. The V and J genes are TRBV10-1 and TRBJ2-1; the D gene is possibly TRBD1 (5 bases). Per germline, CDR1 WNHNN and CDR2 SYGVQD (reference sequence). The V gene lost 3 bases and the J gene lost 4 bases, with 10 bases spanning the gap. This CDR3 spans 14 amino acids.

This rearrangement joins TRBV6-1 to TRBJ1-6, with TRBD1 identical over 7 bases. V trimming: 5 bases; J trimming: 4 bases; junction bases outside the gene matches: 5. From germline, CDR1 is MNHNS and CDR2 SASEGT. This CDR3 has 15 amino acids. The CDR3 is CASSTGTEYNSPLHF. In nucleotides, the CDR3 is TGTGCCAGCAGTACCGGGACAGAATATAATTCACCCCTCCACTTT.

This clone was detected once. This chain uses TRBV6-5 with TRBJ2-7, with TRBD1 identical over 8 bases. V lost 5 bases and J lost 2; bases outside the gene matches: 8. The CDR3 loop spans 15 amino acids. Germline V gives CDR1 MNHEY, CDR2 SVGAGI. CDR3 coding DNA: TGTGCCAGCAGTCAACCCGGGACAGGAACCTACGAGCAGTACTTC. Its translation is CASSQPGTGTYEQYF.

The table lists this clone with a count of one. At one of its ends the junction is not consistent with the germline gene, which may arise from a read error. The chain couples TRBV7-9 to TRBJ2-3, with 7 bases matching TRBD2. This CDR3 contains 16 residues. Germline lookup yields CDR1 SEHNR and CDR2 FQNEAQ (reference sequence). The CDR3 protein is CASSQEVGEGRDTQYF. CDR3 bases: TGCGCCAGCAGCCAAGAAGTCGGGGAGGGCCGGGATACGCAGTATTTT. Full variable domain (outside the CDR3, taken from reference TRBV7-9 and TRBJ2-3): DTGVSQNPRHKITKRGQNVTFRCDPISEHNRLYWYRQTLGQGPEFLTYFQNEAQLEKSRLLSDRFSAERPKGSFSTLEIQRTEQGDSAMYLCASSQEVGEGRDTQYFGPGTRLTVL.

The chain has TRBV5-1 and TRBJ2-5; 8 nucleotides line up with TRBD1. The DNA end is more similar to TRBJ2-7, so the J call may be wrong. This CDR3 has 14 residues. Germline V CDR1 and CDR2: SGHRS, YFSETQ. The CDR3 is CASSLGQGSDEQYF. The CDR3 DNA follows: TGCGCCAGCAGCTTGGGACAGGGGAGCGACGAGCAGTACTTC.

The chain carries TRBV5-6 and TRBJ1-2; TRBD1 might be the D (5 bases). The germline gives CDR1 SGHDT, CDR2 YYEEEE. The CDR3 runs to 11 residues. The germline V and J ends were trimmed by 4 bases and 5 bases, with 6 bases remaining between them. The CDR3 DNA reads TGTGCCAGCAGCGCAGGGTATGGCTACACCTTC. This encodes CASSAGYGYTF.

The table lists this clone with a count of one. V gene TRBV7-2 combines with J gene TRBJ1-1; no clear D. V lost 5 bases and J 4 bases, leaving 14 bases between the germline ends. Germline V gene lookup returns CDR1 SGHTA and CDR2 FQGNSA. The CDR3 extends over 14 amino acids. The CDR3 here is CASSRRRESTEAFF. Written as DNA, the CDR3 is TGTGCCAGCAGCCGGAGGCGGGAGAGCACTGAAGCTTTCTTT.

This chain joins TRBV2 and TRBJ2-2; 11 nucleotides line up with TRBD2. The CDR3 runs to 15 residues. Germline trimming cut 6 bases from V and 4 bases from J; bases unmatched to any gene: 4. Germline CDR1 and CDR2: SNHLY and FYNNEI. CDR3 sequence: CASRQLAGVTGELFF. As DNA, the CDR3 is TGTGCCAGCAGGCAACTAGCGGGGGTCACCGGGGAGCTGTTTTTT.

This clone appeared a few times. J is TRBJ1-2 and V is TRBV29-1; D remains ambiguous. Trimming took 3 bases from V and 4 from J, leaving 12 bases between them. CDR1 is SQVTM and CDR2 is ANQGSEA in the germline V gene. This CDR3 has 13 amino acids. In DNA form, the CDR3 reads TGCAGCGTTGATGGCCGGGGAGGCTATGGCTACACCTTC. Its protein product is CSVDGRGGYGYTF.

This sequence joins TRBV7-8 and TRBJ2-2, with 13 bases matching TRBD2. The CDR3 is 17 residues long. V lost 3 bases to trimming and J lost 1 base; unmatched junction nucleotides: 2. Per the germline V gene, CDR1 is SGHVS and CDR2 is FQNEAQ. CDR3 coding DNA: TGTGCCAGCAGCTTGGGGACTAGCGGGAAGAACACCGGGGAGCTGTTTTTT. This codes for CASSLGTSGKNTGELFF.

The gene calls are TRBV11-3 and TRBJ2-7; tentative D call: TRBD1 (6 bases). The V and J ends lost 2 bases and 6 bases respectively, with 14 bases between them. Germline-derived CDR1 and CDR2 are SGHNT and YENEEA. The CDR3 spans 14 residues. This CDR3 is CASSLYTGTLEQYF. The CDR3, as DNA: TGTGCCAGCAGCTTATACACAGGGACCCTCGAGCAGTACTTC.

This clone was seen a few times. This chain uses TRBV2 with TRBJ2-3; TRBD2 aligns across 8 bases. The ends lost 7 bases at V and 4 bases at J; junction bases unmatched: 13. The germline gives CDR1 SNHLY, CDR2 FYNNEI. The CDR3 is made up of 16 amino acids. The DNA of the CDR3 is TGTGCCAGCATAACCAGCGGGAGCCTGAGGTCAGATACGCAGTATTTT. This gives the protein CASITSGSLRSDTQYF. The whole variable domain, filled in from reference TRBV2 and TRBJ2-3, reads EPEVTQTPSHQVTQMGQEVILRCVPISNHLYFYWYRQILGQKVEFLVSFYNNEISEKSEIFDDQFSVERPDGSNFTLKIRSTKLEDSAMYFCASITSGSLRSDTQYFGPGTRLTVL.

The chain links TRBV7-3 to TRBJ2-1; the match to TRBD2 covers 9 bases. The CDR3 is 15 residues long. Germline assignment: CDR1 SGHTA and CDR2 FQGTGA. The J segment lost 7 bases and the V segment lost 4 bases, leaving 8 bases of the junction unmatched. The CDR3 DNA sequence: TGTGCCAGCAGCTCTAGCGGGGTATCGGGGAATGAGCAGTTCTTC. Translating gives CASSSSGVSGNEQFF. Supplemented by reference TRBV7-3 and TRBJ2-1, the full variable domain reads GAGVSQTPSNKVTEKGKYVELRCDPISGHTALYWYRQSLGQGPEFLIYFQGTGAADDSGLPNDRFFAVRPEGSVSTLKIQRTERGDSAVYLCASSSSGVSGNEQFFGPGTRLTVL.

V and J are TRBV7-9 and TRBJ2-1; TRBD2 aligns across 8 bases. Germline values: CDR1 SEHNR, CDR2 FQNEAQ (reference sequence). Trimming cost V 1 base and J 5 bases; bases outside gene matches: 4. The CDR3 is made up of 15 amino acids. The CDR3 spells CASSLGPGGNNEQFF. The CDR3, as DNA: TGTGCCAGCAGCTTAGGTCCGGGAGGGAACAATGAGCAGTTCTTC.

The CDR3 region is CASSTAQGNEQFF. CDR3 bases: TGTGCCAGCAGCACGGCCCAGGGAAATGAGCAGTTCTTC. The chain recombines TRBV7-9 with TRBJ2-1; maybe TRBD1 (5 bases). The length of the CDR3 is 13 residues. The V end lost 5 bases, the J end lost 7 bases, and 12 bases lay between the germline ends. Looked up from germline, CDR1 is SEHNR and CDR2 is FQNEAQ (reference sequence).

The rearrangement joins TRBV19 to TRBJ1-2, with D possibly TRBD1 on 6 matching bases. The V end lost 4 bases, the J end lost 2 bases, and 11 bases lay between the germline ends. This CDR3 region has 14 residues. In germline, CDR1 is LNHDA, CDR2 SQIVND (reference sequence). The chain's CDR3 is CASSTNQGNYGYTF. The CDR3, as DNA: TGTGCCAGTAGTACGAATCAGGGGAACTATGGCTACACCTTC.

The rearrangement uses TRBV29-1 and TRBJ1-4, with 8 bases matching TRBD1. CDR3 length equals 16 residues. The V and J ends lost 7 bases and 0 bases, in that order; junction bases with no gene match: 10. CDR1 is SQVTM and CDR2 is ANQGSEA in the germline V gene. The CDR3 here is CSAGTGKFATNEKLFF. DNA of the CDR3: TGCAGCGCTGGGACAGGCAAATTTGCAACTAATGAAAAACTGTTTTTT.

This clone was counted a single time. The rearrangement links TRBV6-5 to TRBJ1-1; 8 nucleotides line up with TRBD1. The CDR3 runs 14 residues. The ends lost 4 bases at V and 1 base at J; junction bases unmatched: 2. CDR1 is MNHEY and CDR2 is SVGAGI in the germline V gene. The CDR3 sequence is CASSFGTGNTEAFF. The CDR3 nucleotides read TGTGCCAGCAGTTTCGGGACAGGGAACACTGAAGCTTTCTTT.

V and J are TRBV7-3 and TRBJ2-1; TRBD2 agrees at 11 bases. This CDR3 contains 19 residues. The V segment lost 1 base and the J segment 4 bases; nucleotides outside the gene matches: 12. CDR1 is SGHTA, CDR2 FQGTGA, per germline. CDR3 sequence: CASSLRGGVLAGDYNEQFF. The CDR3 DNA follows: TGTGCCAGCAGCTTAAGGGGGGGAGTACTAGCGGGGGATTACAATGAGCAGTTCTTC.

This clone was detected only once. The CDR3 does not close with the conserved phenylalanine or tryptophan, likely indicating a read error. No DNA is shown, since the ends of the CDR3 on it are uncertain; the CDR3 is the one TCRdb lists. The V call is TRBV5-6, the J call TRBJ1-2; the table assigns TRBD1, which was not confirmed against the DNA. From germline, CDR1 is SGHDT and CDR2 YYEEEE. The CDR3 has 8 residues if both end residues are counted. The CDR3 loop is CASSPDSL.